This TCR beta chain was observed in a study of long-term antiretroviral therapy in people with HIV. Study results and limitations: ART adherence was not documented, and neither viral resistance nor therapy changes had any data.

Treatment for every participant with HIV took place in the United States. The run of the v3.0 immunoSEQ assay was at survey level. Some clones are missing from TCRdb's copy, which holds only in-frame ones; the method was immunoSEQ multiplex PCR. Of around 40,000 clones listed, approximately 94% are singletons. Regarding this clone: Its antigen is currently unknown.

CDR3 length equals 16 residues. V lost 1 base, J lost 9 bases, and 10 bases stayed unmatched. Germline values: CDR1 SGHTA, CDR2 FQGTGA. This TCR came from a woman in her forties or fifties with HIV. The V call is TRBV7-3, the J call TRBJ2-1; 9 positions match TRBD2. The source material was unsorted PBMCs, sampled 4.1 years after starting antiretroviral therapy. For the CDR3, the DNA is TGTGCCAGCAGCTTAATGGCTAGCGGGATCGTTGGTGAGCAGTTCTTC. Residues: CASSLMASGIVGEQFF. Looking up the rest from reference TRBV7-3 and TRBJ2-1 gives the full variable domain: GAGVSQTPSNKVTEKGKYVELRCDPISGHTALYWYRQSLGQGPEFLIYFQGTGAADDSGLPNDRFFAVRPEGSVSTLKIQRTERGDSAVYLCASSLMASGIVGEQFFGPGTRLTVL.